This TCR beta chain came from a study of T-cell memory formation after mild COVID-19. As for the study in general: TCR clusters were mostly confined to one donor each.

This clonotype has just a few counts. The CDR3 has 14 amino acids. The V gene lost 3 bases and the J gene lost 3 bases, with 11 bases spanning the gap. From the 5' RACE reads, TCRdb called clonotypes with MiXCR, one entry per CDR3 protein. The sample yields about 290,000 distinct CDR3 sequences, roughly 15% seen once. This receptor was identified in a man between 18 and 35 years old who had mild COVID-19 (a few samples of this study predate the infection). Cell type and time point are not known. The chain has TRBV12-3 or TRBV12-4 and TRBJ1-2; no clear D. Sequenced: PBMCs or a T cell subset sorted from them (not recorded which). The CDR3 loop reads CASSFFPTDYGYTF. The CDR3 DNA reads TGTGCCAGCAGTTTTTTCCCGACGGACTATGGCTACACCTTC.